These 21 T cell receptor beta chains originate from one sample sequenced in a study of cytomegalovirus exposure and HLA in healthy donors. Researchers ran the PCR with 60 Vbeta and 13 Jbeta primers. Measured with immunoSEQ multiplex PCR; TCRdb has only the in-frame clones, and not every one. The sample lists some 150,000 clones; 79% were seen once. Sequences were obtained from PBMCs. These receptors all stem from a man in his forties in good health and CMV-seronegative.

This rearrangement joins TRBV28 to TRBJ2-5; D is perhaps TRBD2 (6 bases). Germline-derived CDR1 and CDR2 are MDHEN and SYDVKM. The CDR3 sequence is 17 residues long. Trimming took off 3 bases at V and 4 bases at J, with 21 bases between the two ends. The CDR3 DNA sequence: TGTGCCAGCAGTTTGAAGGGCCAAGGTGCGGGGCGAGAGACCCAGTACTTC. It translates to CASSLKGQGAGRETQYF.

The rearrangement uses TRBV7-6 and TRBJ2-1; TRBD1 might be the D (5 bases). Trimming took off 3 bases at V and 4 bases at J, with 19 bases between the two ends. The CDR3 has 17 amino acids. Germline V gene sequence: CDR1 SGHVS, CDR2 FNYEAQ. The CDR3 loop reads CASSFPPQGPIYNEQFF. In nucleotides, the CDR3 is TGTGCCAGCAGCTTCCCCCCCCAGGGCCCCATTTACAATGAGCAGTTCTTC.

The gene calls are TRBV2 and TRBJ2-7, with no clear D. V dropped 1 base and J dropped 6 bases, with 7 bases sitting between them. CDR3 size: 12 residues. Germline CDR1 is SNHLY and CDR2 is FYNNEI. The CDR3 nucleotides read TGTGCCAGCAGTGAAGTCTTCTTCGAGCAGTACTTC. Translation: CASSEVFFEQYF.

The V call is TRBV11-2, the J call TRBJ2-2; 13 bases align to TRBD2. CDR1 and CDR2 from the germline V gene are SGHAT and FQNNGV. V gave up 5 bases and J gave up 2 bases; unmatched junction bases: 8. The CDR3 is 18 amino acids. The CDR3 reads CASSPWGLAGLNTGELFF. The CDR3 coding sequence is TGTGCCAGCAGCCCCTGGGGACTAGCGGGGCTCAACACCGGGGAGCTGTTTTTT. The full variable domain, rest sourced from reference TRBV11-2 and TRBJ2-2, is EAGVAQSPRYKIIEKRQSVAFWCNPISGHATLYWYQQILGQGPKLLIQFQNNGVVDDSQLPKDRFSAERLKGVDSTLKIQPAKLEDSAVYLCASSPWGLAGLNTGELFFGEGSRLTVL.

The chain combines TRBV10-1 with TRBJ2-5; D might be TRBD1 (6 bases). Germline values: CDR1 WNHNN, CDR2 SYGVQD (reference sequence). Trimming pared 9 bases from V and 4 bases from J, leaving 18 bases between. CDR3 length: 14 residues. The CDR3 spells CARGGPHRGETQYF. The CDR3 DNA reads TGCGCCAGAGGGGGACCTCACAGAGGAGAGACCCAGTACTTC.

The chain couples TRBV19 to TRBJ2-2; TRBD2 matches 7 bases. This CDR3 spans 16 amino acids. Germline lookup yields CDR1 LNHDA and CDR2 SQIVND (reference sequence). After removal of 7 bases from V and 8 bases from J, the junction contained 16 bases not matched to a gene. CDR3 amino acids: CASKGRAGAISGELFF. The CDR3 coding sequence is TGTGCCAGTAAAGGCCGCGCGGGAGCTATTAGTGGGGAGCTGTTTTTT.

The V gene is TRBV27, the J gene TRBJ2-7; 7 bases line up with TRBD1. Germline trimming cut 5 bases from V and 2 bases from J; bases unmatched to any gene: 6. This CDR3 spans 14 amino acids. The germline V gene encodes CDR1 MNHEY and CDR2 SMNVEV (reference sequence). CDR3 in amino acids: CASSRQGLPYEQYF. The DNA of the CDR3 is TGTGCCAGCAGTCGACAGGGCCTTCCCTACGAGCAGTACTTC.

CDR3 in amino acids: CAGGQGVNYEQYF. CDR3 DNA: TGTGCCGGGGGACAGGGGGTGAACTACGAGCAGTACTTC. The V and J genes are TRBV7-9 and TRBJ2-7; the match to TRBD1 covers 11 bases. CDR1 and CDR2 from the germline V gene are SEHNR and FQNEAQ (reference sequence). This CDR3 spans 13 amino acids. The V segment lost 11 bases and the J segment 3 bases; nucleotides outside the gene matches: 6.

The chain's CDR3 is CASSFGGARRQYF. For the CDR3, the DNA is TGTGCCAGCAGTTTCGGAGGGGCAAGGAGACAGTACTTC. The V and J genes are TRBV27 and TRBJ2-4; D may be TRBD2 (6 bases). From germline, CDR1 is MNHEY and CDR2 SMNVEV (reference sequence). V lost 3 bases to trimming and J lost 13 bases, with 16 bases between them. The CDR3 covers 13 residues.

The chain joins TRBV7-9 to TRBJ2-7, with a possible D match to TRBD2 (5 bases). The CDR3 is 15 residues long. The germline V and J ends were trimmed by 5 bases and 3 bases, with 17 bases remaining between them. The germline gives CDR1 SEHNR, CDR2 FQNEAQ (reference sequence). CDR3 nucleotide sequence: TGTGCCAGCAGCCCCGGGGATGGGCGGATCTACGAGCAGTACTTC. Protein product: CASSPGDGRIYEQYF.

J is TRBJ2-7 and V is TRBV10-3, with 7 bases matching TRBD2. The CDR3 has 13 residues. The germline CDR1 and CDR2 sequences are ENHRY and SYGVKD. With V trimmed by 5 bases and J by 1 base, 2 bases remained unmatched. The CDR3 is CAISSGASYEQYF. In nucleotides, the CDR3 is TGTGCCATCAGTAGCGGGGCATCCTACGAGCAGTACTTC.

This clone appeared a single time. This rearrangement joins TRBV27 to TRBJ1-2; no firm D call. V was cut by 9 bases and J by 0 bases, with 14 bases left in between. CDR3 length: 14 residues. Looked up from germline, CDR1 is MNHEY and CDR2 is SMNVEV (reference sequence). This CDR3 is CASFGVGTNYGYTF. CDR3 coding DNA: TGTGCCAGTTTCGGGGTAGGCACTAACTATGGCTACACCTTC.

The chain combines TRBV7-8 with TRBJ2-3; D not certain. The V gene's germline CDR1 is SGHVS and CDR2 FQNEAQ. Deletions cut 1 base from V and 1 base from J, with 9 bases between. The CDR3 loop spans 15 amino acids. Written as DNA, the CDR3 is TGTGCCAGCAGCTTAGGTCGGTTTCGCACAGATACGCAGTATTTT. The encoded protein is CASSLGRFRTDTQYF.

The chain employs TRBV30 and TRBJ1-1; TRBD1 is a possible D gene (6 bases). V lost 2 bases and J 11 bases, leaving 15 bases between the germline ends. The CDR3 loop spans 12 amino acids. Germline V gene lookup returns CDR1 GTSNPN and CDR2 SVGIG (reference sequence). CDR3 sequence: CAWSYRVYAAFF. The CDR3 nucleotides read TGTGCCTGGAGTTACAGGGTGTATGCGGCTTTCTTT.

This chain links TRBV18 with TRBJ1-1; a possible D gene is TRBD1 (5 bases). CDR1 is KGHSH, CDR2 LQKENI, per germline. The CDR3 has 14 amino acids. Trimming took 8 bases from V and 5 from J, leaving 18 bases between them. The CDR3 region has the DNA TGTGCCAGCGCCATGGAGGGTGGGGGAACTGAAGCTTTCTTT. Translated: CASAMEGGGTEAFF.

CDR3 sequence reads: CASSPKTGTFKHF. CDR3 nucleotide sequence: TGTGCCAGCTCACCAAAGACCGGGACATTCAAGCATTTT. The chain joins TRBV18 to TRBJ1-5; weak D call: TRBD1 (6 bases). Germline V gene sequence: CDR1 KGHSH, CDR2 LQKENI. The germline V and J ends were trimmed by 2 bases and 14 bases, with 16 bases remaining between them. The CDR3 runs 13 residues.

This clone has just a few counts. This sequence joins TRBV28 and TRBJ1-2, with D perhaps matching TRBD1 (5 bases). V was clipped by 6 bases and J by 8 bases, with 22 bases between them. The CDR3 extends over 15 amino acids. Germline loops: CDR1 MDHEN, CDR2 SYDVKM. CDR3 amino acids: CASSSFGAKEKGYTF. As DNA, the CDR3 is TGTGCCAGCAGCTCCTTTGGGGCAAAGGAAAAGGGCTACACCTTC.

In its sample, this clone was seen once. This rearrangement joins TRBV7-9 to TRBJ1-1; D gene uncertain. The length of the CDR3 is 14 residues. V lost 5 bases to trimming and J lost 7 bases, with 17 bases between them. Per germline, CDR1 SEHNR and CDR2 FQNEAQ (reference sequence). The CDR3 nucleotides read TGTGCCAGCAGCCCCCTACGTTCTCTGAATGAAGCTTTCTTT. It codes for CASSPLRSLNEAFF.

The chain carries TRBV11-2 and TRBJ2-1; D is ambiguous. The CDR3 has 12 amino acids. Trimming pared 5 bases from V and 10 bases from J, leaving 12 bases between. CDR1 is SGHAT and CDR2 is FQNNGV in the germline V gene. CDR3 in amino acids: CASSAPVREQFF. The DNA for the CDR3 is TGTGCCAGCAGCGCCCCGGTGAGGGAGCAGTTCTTC.

The chain links TRBV4-2 to TRBJ2-7; the match to TRBD2 covers 7 bases. The ends lost 1 base at V and 7 bases at J; junction bases unmatched: 7. Germline V lookup: CDR1 LGHNA, CDR2 YNFKEQ. There are 14 residues in the CDR3. CDR3: CASSQAGLVEEQYF. CDR3 coding DNA: TGTGCCAGCAGCCAAGCCGGACTAGTGGAAGAGCAGTACTTC.

This clone was observed once. J is TRBJ1-2 and V is TRBV28; D is unresolved. The V end lost 6 bases, the J end lost 4 bases, and 21 bases lay between the germline ends. Germline CDR1 is MDHEN and CDR2 is SYDVKM. CDR3 length equals 16 residues. CDR3 loop: CASRGRGSGGTYGYTF. The CDR3 nucleotides are TGTGCCAGCAGAGGTCGAGGAAGTGGAGGCACCTATGGCTACACCTTC.